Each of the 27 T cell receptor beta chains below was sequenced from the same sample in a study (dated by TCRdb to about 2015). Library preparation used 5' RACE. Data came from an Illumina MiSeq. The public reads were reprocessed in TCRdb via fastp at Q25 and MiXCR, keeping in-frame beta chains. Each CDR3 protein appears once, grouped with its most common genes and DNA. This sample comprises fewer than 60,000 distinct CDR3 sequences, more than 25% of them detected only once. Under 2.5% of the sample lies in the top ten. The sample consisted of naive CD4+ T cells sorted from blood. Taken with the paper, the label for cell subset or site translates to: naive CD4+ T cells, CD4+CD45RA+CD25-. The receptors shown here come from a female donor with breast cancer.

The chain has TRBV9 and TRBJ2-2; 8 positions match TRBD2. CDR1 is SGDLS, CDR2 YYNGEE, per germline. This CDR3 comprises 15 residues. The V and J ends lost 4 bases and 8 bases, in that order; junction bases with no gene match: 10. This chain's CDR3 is CASSPRGGVPGELFF. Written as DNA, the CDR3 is TGTGCCAGCAGCCCTCGGGGGGGCGTTCCAGGGGAGCTGTTTTTT.

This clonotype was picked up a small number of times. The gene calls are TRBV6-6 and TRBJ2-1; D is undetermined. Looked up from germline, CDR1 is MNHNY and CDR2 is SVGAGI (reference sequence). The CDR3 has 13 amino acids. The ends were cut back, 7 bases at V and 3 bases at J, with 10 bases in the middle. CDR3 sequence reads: CASKERLYNEQFF. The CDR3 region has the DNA TGTGCCAGCAAAGAGCGCCTCTACAATGAGCAGTTCTTC.

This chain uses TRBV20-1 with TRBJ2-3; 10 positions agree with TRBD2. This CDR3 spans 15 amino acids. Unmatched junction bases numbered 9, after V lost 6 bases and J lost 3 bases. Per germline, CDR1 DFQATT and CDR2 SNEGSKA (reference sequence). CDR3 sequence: CSAFPLAGMTDTQYF. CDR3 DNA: TGCAGTGCCTTCCCACTAGCGGGAATGACAGATACGCAGTATTTT.

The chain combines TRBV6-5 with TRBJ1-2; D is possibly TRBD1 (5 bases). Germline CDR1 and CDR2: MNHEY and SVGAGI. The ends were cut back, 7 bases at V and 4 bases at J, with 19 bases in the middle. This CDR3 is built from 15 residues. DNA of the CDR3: TGTGCCAGCAAGAGGGACCTAGAGAGGGGCTATGGCTACACCTTC. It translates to CASKRDLERGYGYTF.

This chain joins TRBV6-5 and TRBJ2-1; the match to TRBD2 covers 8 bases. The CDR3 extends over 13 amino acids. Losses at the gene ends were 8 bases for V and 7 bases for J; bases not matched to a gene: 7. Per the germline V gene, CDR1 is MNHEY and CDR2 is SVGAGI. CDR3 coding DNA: TGTGCCAGCGGCAAGCGGGAGTGGAATGAGCAGTTCTTC. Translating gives CASGKREWNEQFF.

The CDR3 region is CASSQRGASEQYF. The CDR3 coding sequence is TGTGCCAGCAGTCAACGGGGCGCCTCAGAGCAGTACTTC. The gene calls are TRBV3-1 and TRBJ2-7, with D perhaps being TRBD1 or TRBD2 (5 bases each). V was clipped by 6 bases and J by 7 bases, with 16 bases between them. CDR3 length: 13 amino acids. Germline-derived CDR1 and CDR2 are LGHDT and YNNKEL (reference sequence).

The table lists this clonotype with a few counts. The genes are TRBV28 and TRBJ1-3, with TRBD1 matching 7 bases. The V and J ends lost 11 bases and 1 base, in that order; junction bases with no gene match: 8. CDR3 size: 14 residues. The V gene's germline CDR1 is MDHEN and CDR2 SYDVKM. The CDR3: CAVKDRKSGNTIYF. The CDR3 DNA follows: TGTGCCGTCAAGGACAGGAAATCTGGAAACACCATATATTTT.

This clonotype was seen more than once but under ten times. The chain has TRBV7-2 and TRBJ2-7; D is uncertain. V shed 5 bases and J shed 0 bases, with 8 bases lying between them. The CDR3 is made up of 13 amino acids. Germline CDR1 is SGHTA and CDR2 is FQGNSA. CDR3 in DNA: TGTGCCAGCAGCCCTTTTAGCTCCTACGAGCAGTACTTC. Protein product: CASSPFSSYEQYF.

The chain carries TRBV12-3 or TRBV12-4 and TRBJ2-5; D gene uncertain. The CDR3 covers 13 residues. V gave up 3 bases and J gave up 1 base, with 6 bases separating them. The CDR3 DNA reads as TGTGCCAGCAGTTTGGCACCCCAAGAGACCCAGTACTTC. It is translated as CASSLAPQETQYF.

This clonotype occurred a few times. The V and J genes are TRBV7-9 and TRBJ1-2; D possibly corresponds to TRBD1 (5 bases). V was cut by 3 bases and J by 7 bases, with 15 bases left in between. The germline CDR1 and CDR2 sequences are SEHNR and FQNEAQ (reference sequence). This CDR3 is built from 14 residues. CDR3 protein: CASSLGPMVRGYTF. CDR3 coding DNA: TGTGCCAGCAGCTTGGGACCAATGGTTCGTGGCTACACCTTC.

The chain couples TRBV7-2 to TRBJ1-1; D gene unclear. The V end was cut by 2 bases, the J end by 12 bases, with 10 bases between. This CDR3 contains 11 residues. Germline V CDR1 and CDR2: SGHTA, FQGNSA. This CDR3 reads CASSLSSVPFF. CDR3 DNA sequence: TGTGCCAGCAGCTTATCGTCGGTTCCTTTCTTT.

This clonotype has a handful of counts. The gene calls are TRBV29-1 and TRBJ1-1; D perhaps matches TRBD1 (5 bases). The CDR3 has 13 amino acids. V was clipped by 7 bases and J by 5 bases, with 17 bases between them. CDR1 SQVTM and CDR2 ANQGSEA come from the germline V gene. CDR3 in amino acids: CSGQTAPGTEAFF. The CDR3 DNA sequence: TGCAGCGGTCAGACAGCTCCCGGGACTGAAGCTTTCTTT.

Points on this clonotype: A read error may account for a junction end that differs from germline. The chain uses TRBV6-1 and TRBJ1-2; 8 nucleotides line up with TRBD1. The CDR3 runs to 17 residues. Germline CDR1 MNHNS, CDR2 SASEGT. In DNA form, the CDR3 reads TGTGTCAGCAGTGAAATGTGGTTTGGACAGGGAGGCCATGGCTACACCTTC. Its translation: CVSSEMWFGQGGHGYTF.

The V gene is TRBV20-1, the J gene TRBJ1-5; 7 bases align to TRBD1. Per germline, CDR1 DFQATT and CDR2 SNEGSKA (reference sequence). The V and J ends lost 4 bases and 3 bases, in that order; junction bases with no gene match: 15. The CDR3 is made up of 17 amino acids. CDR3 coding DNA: TGCAGTGCTATCCTTACCGGAGGACAGGTTAACAATCAGCCCCAGCATTTT. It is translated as CSAILTGGQVNNQPQHF.

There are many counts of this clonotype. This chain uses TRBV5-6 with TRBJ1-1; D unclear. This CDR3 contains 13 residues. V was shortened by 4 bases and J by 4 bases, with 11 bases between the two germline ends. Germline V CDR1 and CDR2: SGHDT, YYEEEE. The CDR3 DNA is TGTGCCAGCAGCGCCCTTTTGGGCACTGAAGCTTTCTTT. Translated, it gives CASSALLGTEAFF.

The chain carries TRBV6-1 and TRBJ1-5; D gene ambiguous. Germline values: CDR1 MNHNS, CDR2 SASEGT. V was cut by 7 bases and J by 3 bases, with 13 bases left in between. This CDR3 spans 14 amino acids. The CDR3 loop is CASNTDKTNQPQHF. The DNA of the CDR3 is TGTGCCAGCAACACAGACAAGACCAATCAGCCCCAGCATTTT.

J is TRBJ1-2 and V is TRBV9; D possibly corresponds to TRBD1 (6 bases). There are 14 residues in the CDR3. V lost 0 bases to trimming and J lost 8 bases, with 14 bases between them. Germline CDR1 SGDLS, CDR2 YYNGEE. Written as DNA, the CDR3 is TGTGCCAGCAGCGTAGCTACAGGGATCGAGGGCTACACCTTC. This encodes CASSVATGIEGYTF.

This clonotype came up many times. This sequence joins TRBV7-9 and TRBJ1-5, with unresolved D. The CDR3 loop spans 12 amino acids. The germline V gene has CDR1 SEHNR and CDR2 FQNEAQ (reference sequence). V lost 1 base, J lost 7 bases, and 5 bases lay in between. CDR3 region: CASSLGSQPQHF. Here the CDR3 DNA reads TGTGCCAGCAGCTTAGGATCCCAGCCCCAGCATTTT.

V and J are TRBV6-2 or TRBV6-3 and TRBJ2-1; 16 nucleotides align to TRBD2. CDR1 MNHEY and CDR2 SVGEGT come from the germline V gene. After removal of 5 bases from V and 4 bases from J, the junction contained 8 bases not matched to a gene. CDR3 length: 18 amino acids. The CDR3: CASSDPGLAGGGYNEQFF. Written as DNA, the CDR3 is TGTGCCAGCAGTGACCCGGGACTAGCGGGAGGGGGGTACAATGAGCAGTTCTTC.

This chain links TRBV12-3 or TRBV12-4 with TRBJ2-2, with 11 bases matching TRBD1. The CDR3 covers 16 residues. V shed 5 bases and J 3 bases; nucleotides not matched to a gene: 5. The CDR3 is CASSPRTGGYTGELFF. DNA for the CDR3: TGTGCCAGCAGTCCCCGGACAGGGGGCTACACCGGGGAGCTGTTTTTT.

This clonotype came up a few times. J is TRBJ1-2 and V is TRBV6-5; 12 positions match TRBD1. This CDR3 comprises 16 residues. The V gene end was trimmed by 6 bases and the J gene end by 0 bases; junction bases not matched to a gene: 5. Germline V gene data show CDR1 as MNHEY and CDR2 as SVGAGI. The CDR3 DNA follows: TGTGCCAGCAGAACCGGGACAGGGGGCCCTAACTATGGCTACACCTTC. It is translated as CASRTGTGGPNYGYTF.

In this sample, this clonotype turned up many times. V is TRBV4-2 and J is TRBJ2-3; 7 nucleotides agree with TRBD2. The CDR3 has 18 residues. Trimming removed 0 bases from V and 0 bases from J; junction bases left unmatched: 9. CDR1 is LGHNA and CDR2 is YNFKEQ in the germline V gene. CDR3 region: CASSQDRPSGYSTDTQYF. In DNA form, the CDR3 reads TGTGCCAGCAGCCAAGATCGCCCTAGCGGTTATAGCACAGATACGCAGTATTTT.

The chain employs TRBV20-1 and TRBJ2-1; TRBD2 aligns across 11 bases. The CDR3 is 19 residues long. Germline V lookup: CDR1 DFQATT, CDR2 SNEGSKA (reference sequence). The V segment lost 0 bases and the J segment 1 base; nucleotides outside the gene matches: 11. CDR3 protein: CSAREPLAGGRGSYNEQFF. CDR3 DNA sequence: TGCAGTGCTAGAGAACCGCTAGCGGGAGGAAGGGGGTCCTACAATGAGCAGTTCTTC.

In nucleotides, the CDR3 is TGTGCCAGCAGTTACCTGGGCACCATATATTTT. It is translated as CASSYLGTIYF. The chain links TRBV12-3 or TRBV12-4 to TRBJ1-3; D gene unclear. Trimming removed 4 bases from V and 9 bases from J, with 7 bases in between. This CDR3 has 11 amino acids.

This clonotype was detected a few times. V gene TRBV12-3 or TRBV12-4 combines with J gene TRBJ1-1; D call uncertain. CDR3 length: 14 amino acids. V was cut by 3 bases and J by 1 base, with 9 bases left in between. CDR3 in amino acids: CASSFGRRNTEAFF. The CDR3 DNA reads TGTGCCAGCAGTTTTGGGCGGAGGAACACTGAAGCTTTCTTT.

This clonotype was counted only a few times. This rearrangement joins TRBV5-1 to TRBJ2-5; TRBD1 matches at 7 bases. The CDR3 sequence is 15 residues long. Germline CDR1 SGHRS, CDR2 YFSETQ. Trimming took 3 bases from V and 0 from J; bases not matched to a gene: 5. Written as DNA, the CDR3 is TGCGCCAGCAGCTCCCCACAGGGGTACCAAGAGACCCAGTACTTC. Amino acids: CASSSPQGYQETQYF.

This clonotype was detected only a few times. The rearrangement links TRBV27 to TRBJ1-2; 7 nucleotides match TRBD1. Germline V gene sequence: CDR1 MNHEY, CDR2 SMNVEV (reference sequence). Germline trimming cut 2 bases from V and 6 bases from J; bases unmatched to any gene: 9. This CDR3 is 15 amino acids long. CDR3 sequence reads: CASSLRRGGTDGYTF. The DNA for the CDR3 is TGTGCCAGCAGTTTAAGAAGGGGAGGGACAGATGGCTACACCTTC.